These 20 T cell receptor beta chains originate from one sample sequenced in a study of identical twins. Via MiXCR, TCRdb re-called the 5' RACE reads, giving one row per CDR3 protein. Of approximately 240,000 distinct CDR3 sequences in the sample, over 13% are singletons; the top ten hold 8.5% to 10%. The source material was memory (CD45RO+) T cells sorted from blood. The source of these receptors is a woman younger than 35 in good health.

This clonotype has only a few counts. V gene TRBV5-1 combines with J gene TRBJ1-1, with D unclear. V lost 0 bases to trimming and J lost 4 bases, with 13 bases between them. CDR1 is SGHRS and CDR2 is YFSETQ in the germline V gene. The CDR3 sequence is 15 residues long. DNA of the CDR3: TGCGCCAGCAGCTTGGTTGGGCGGGTGGTCACTGAAGCTTTCTTT. Residues: CASSLVGRVVTEAFF.

The chain couples TRBV3-1 to TRBJ2-6; D ambiguous. CDR1 and CDR2 (germline): LGHDT, YNNKEL (reference sequence). This CDR3 has 15 residues. With 6 bases removed from V and 4 bases from J, the gap between germline ends came to 13 bases. CDR3 nucleotides: TGTGCCAGCAGTCATCGGGTTGTGGGGGCCAACGTCCTGACTTTC. Protein: CASSHRVVGANVLTF.

There are a few counts of this clonotype. The chain has TRBV18 and TRBJ1-1, with D perhaps TRBD1 (5 bases). The V end was cut by 6 bases, the J end by 3 bases, with 14 bases between. This CDR3 has 14 residues. Germline CDR1 is KGHSH and CDR2 is LQKENI. As DNA, the CDR3 is TGTGCCAGCTCTCCTCAGGGTCGGGACACTGAAGCTTTCTTT. Amino acid sequence: CASSPQGRDTEAFF.

The chain employs TRBV5-1 and TRBJ2-5; 11 bases are shared with TRBD2. This CDR3 comprises 15 residues. The junction had 7 bases not matched to a gene; V was cut back by 4 bases and J by 5 bases. The V gene's germline CDR1 is SGHRS and CDR2 YFSETQ. The CDR3 nucleotides read TGCGCCAGCAGCACCACTAGCGGGAGTAGGGAGACCCAGTACTTC. Protein: CASSTTSGSRETQYF.

This chain connects TRBV3-1 to TRBJ2-3; 9 nucleotides match TRBD2. Trimming cost V 0 bases and J 3 bases; bases outside gene matches: 4. CDR1 and CDR2 (germline): LGHDT, YNNKEL (reference sequence). The CDR3 spans 16 residues. The CDR3 sequence is CASSQDVAGVTDTQYF. CDR3 sequence (DNA): TGTGCCAGCAGCCAAGATGTAGCGGGGGTAACAGATACGCAGTATTTT.

The sample holds a few counts of this clonotype. This chain joins TRBV20-1 and TRBJ2-1; TRBD2 is a possible D gene (6 bases). Germline CDR1 is DFQATT and CDR2 is SNEGSKA (reference sequence). V lost 5 bases, J lost 7 bases, and 12 bases lay in between. The CDR3 contains 12 residues. Here the CDR3 reads CSAPRRGNEQFF. Here the CDR3 DNA reads TGCAGTGCTCCCCGGAGGGGTAATGAGCAGTTCTTC.

The V gene is TRBV3-1, the J gene TRBJ2-3; D unresolved. Trimming shortened V by 7 bases and J by 0 bases, and 20 bases separated the two germline ends. This CDR3 is 17 amino acids long. Germline-derived CDR1 and CDR2 are LGHDT and YNNKEL (reference sequence). The CDR3 DNA reads as TGTGCCAGCACCAAGGATCCCCGAGTCAGTAGCACAGATACGCAGTATTTT. It yields the protein CASTKDPRVSSTDTQYF.

This clonotype was counted ten times or more. V is TRBV15 and J is TRBJ1-6, with 7 bases that match TRBD1. After removal of 4 bases from V and 13 bases from J, the junction contained 10 bases not matched to a gene. CDR1 is LNHNV and CDR2 is YYDKDF in the germline V gene (reference sequence). This CDR3 has 14 amino acids. The CDR3 reads CATSNPGQKGPLHF. The CDR3 DNA sequence: TGTGCCACCAGCAATCCGGGACAGAAAGGGCCCCTCCACTTT.

The table lists this clonotype with many counts. The DNA for the CDR3 is TGTGCCATCAGTGAGTCATCCCATCGGGGGAGGCAAGAGACCCAGTACTTC. It specifies CAISESSHRGRQETQYF. This sequence joins TRBV10-3 and TRBJ2-5, with TRBD2 as a possible D gene (6 bases). Germline CDR1 ENHRY, CDR2 SYGVKD. This CDR3 has 17 amino acids. V was clipped by 0 bases and J by 2 bases, with 16 bases between them.

The J gene is TRBJ2-3, the V gene TRBV29-1; D is perhaps TRBD1 (6 bases). Trimming took off 0 bases at V and 4 bases at J, with 17 bases between the two ends. Per germline, CDR1 SQVTM and CDR2 ANQGSEA. The CDR3 is 16 amino acids. DNA for the CDR3: TGCAGCGTTGAAGAGGGCAGGGGTTTTAGCGCAGATACGCAGTATTTT. Translated: CSVEEGRGFSADTQYF.

The V gene is TRBV21-1, the J gene TRBJ2-1; TRBD1 is taken as the D call from the table, unchecked against the DNA. TRBV21-1 is classified as a pseudogene. There are 15 residues in the CDR3. This CDR3 is CASSKVGQEYNEQFF. In DNA form, the CDR3 reads TGTGCCAGCAGCAAAGTGGGCCAGGAGTACAATGAGCAGTTCTTC.

This clonotype was counted between two and nine times. The J gene is TRBJ2-7, the V gene TRBV28; maybe TRBD2 (6 bases). Germline-derived CDR1 and CDR2 are MDHEN and SYDVKM. The CDR3 contains 13 residues. V gave up 6 bases and J gave up 3 bases, with 12 bases separating them. The CDR3 here is CASSPGLIYEQYF. CDR3 in DNA: TGTGCCAGCAGCCCGGGACTCATCTACGAGCAGTACTTC.

The V gene is TRBV6-4, the J gene TRBJ2-7; D is perhaps TRBD2 (6 bases). This CDR3 has 14 residues. The V gene lost 7 bases and the J gene lost 2 bases, with 15 bases spanning the gap. The germline V gene has CDR1 MRHNA and CDR2 SNTAGT. The CDR3 region is CASIEGGNAYEQYF. The CDR3 nucleotides are TGTGCCAGCATTGAGGGCGGGAATGCCTACGAGCAGTACTTC.

This clonotype turned up a few times. V gene TRBV9 combines with J gene TRBJ2-1; D possibly corresponds to TRBD2 (5 bases). There are 14 residues in the CDR3. Trimming left V 5 bases short and J 7 bases short, with 16 bases between. Germline V CDR1 and CDR2: SGDLS, YYNGEE. The CDR3 reads CASSEVFGENEQFF. The DNA for the CDR3 is TGTGCCAGCAGTGAGGTCTTTGGGGAGAATGAGCAGTTCTTC.

The V call is TRBV2, the J call TRBJ2-3, with 9 bases that match TRBD2. Unmatched junction bases numbered 8, after V lost 7 bases and J lost 0 bases. The CDR3 has 16 residues. Germline values: CDR1 SNHLY, CDR2 FYNNEI. DNA of the CDR3: TGTGCCAGCAACCAAAAAGCGGGGGGCAGCACAGATACGCAGTATTTT. Translation: CASNQKAGGSTDTQYF.

Concerning this clonotype: A clone one base away is much larger, so this may be a read error. This chain connects TRBV11-2 to TRBJ1-1, with a weak D call TRBD1 (6 bases). Germline CDR1 is SGHAT and CDR2 is FQNNGV. CDR3 length: 18 residues. In nucleotides, the CDR3 is TGTGTCAGCAGCCTTGGTGGTTGGGGACACCCCGAGGACACTGAAGCTTTCTTT. Amino acids: CVSSLGGWGHPEDTEAFF.

The gene calls are TRBV29-1 and TRBJ2-7; D might be TRBD1 or TRBD2, each matching 5 bases. V shed 6 bases and J shed 3 bases, with 15 bases lying between them. This CDR3 has 13 residues. CDR1 is SQVTM, CDR2 ANQGSEA, per germline. The CDR3, as DNA: TGCAGCGTCTCCGGGGCGGTACTCTACGAGCAGTACTTC. Encoded protein: CSVSGAVLYEQYF.

The sample holds a few counts of this clonotype. The gene calls are TRBV7-2 and TRBJ2-3; 7 bases are shared with TRBD2. The CDR3 consists of 15 residues. V lost 0 bases to trimming and J lost 5 bases; unmatched junction nucleotides: 5. Germline V lookup: CDR1 SGHTA, CDR2 FQGNSA. DNA of the CDR3: TGTGCCAGCAGCTTAGCGGGAGGGCGGAGAGATACGCAGTATTTT. Its protein product is CASSLAGGRRDTQYF.

The V and J genes are TRBV27 and TRBJ1-1; TRBD1 matches 8 bases. V was pared by 5 bases and J by 8 bases, with 22 bases of the junction left unmatched. Per germline, CDR1 MNHEY and CDR2 SMNVEV (reference sequence). The CDR3 extends over 18 amino acids. CDR3 sequence: CASSGTGTGFWELKEAFF. The DNA for the CDR3 is TGTGCCAGCAGTGGGACCGGGACAGGTTTCTGGGAACTGAAGGAAGCTTTCTTT.

The table lists this clonotype with many counts. This chain connects TRBV20-1 to TRBJ1-5; no clear D. V shed 4 bases and J shed 0 bases, with 13 bases lying between them. The CDR3 is 15 amino acids. Germline V gene data show CDR1 as DFQATT and CDR2 as SNEGSKA (reference sequence). For the CDR3, the DNA is TGCAGTGCTACCCGGACCCAATTTAGCAATCAGCCCCAGCATTTT. Protein product: CSATRTQFSNQPQHF.